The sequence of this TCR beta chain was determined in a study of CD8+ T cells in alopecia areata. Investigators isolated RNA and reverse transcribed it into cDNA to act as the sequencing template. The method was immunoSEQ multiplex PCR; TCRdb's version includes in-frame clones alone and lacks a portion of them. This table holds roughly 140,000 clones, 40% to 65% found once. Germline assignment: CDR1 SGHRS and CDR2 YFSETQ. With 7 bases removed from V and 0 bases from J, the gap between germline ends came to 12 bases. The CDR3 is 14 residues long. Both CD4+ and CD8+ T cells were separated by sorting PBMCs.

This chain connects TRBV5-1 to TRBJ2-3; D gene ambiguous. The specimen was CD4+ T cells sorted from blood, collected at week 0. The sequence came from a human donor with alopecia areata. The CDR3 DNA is TGCGCCAGCGGGCGGTTAGCTAGCACAGATACGCAGTATTTT. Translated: CASGRLASTDTQYF.